Listed below are T cell receptor beta chains from one sample, sequenced in a study of T cell repertoires in ileal Crohn's disease. Measured with immunoSEQ multiplex PCR; TCRdb has only the in-frame clones, and not every one. The data contain some 4,200 clones, 76% of them singletons. Sequences were obtained from ileal tissue. The origin of the receptors is an adult with Crohn's disease. The CDR3 runs from the conserved cysteine through the conserved F or W. D genes are given only for firm matches. For some rows the clone size is stated as once, few or many, or as a class when expanded; others skip it.

d_gene	v_gene	j_gene	abundance	CDR3aa	CDR3nt
.	TRBV29-1	TRBJ1-1	.	CSVEAPQTPEAFF	TGCAGCGTTGAGGCCCCTCAAACACCTGAAGCTTTCTTT
.	TRBV7-6	TRBJ2-6	once	CASSLRGAAGANVLTF	TGTGCCAGCAGCCTAAGGGGCGCGGCTGGGGCCAACGTCCTGACTTTC
TRBD1	TRBV5-4	TRBJ1-2	.	CASSLDRDYGYTF	TGTGCCAGCAGCCTCGACAGGGACTATGGCTACACCTTC
.	TRBV7-2	TRBJ1-5	.	CASSLDQGPNQPQHF	TGTGCCAGCAGCTTAGATCAGGGCCCCAATCAGCCCCAGCATTTT
TRBD1	TRBV7-9	TRBJ2-1	.	CASRQYRGNEQFF	TGTGCCAGCAGACAATACAGGGGGAATGAGCAGTTCTTC
TRBD1	TRBV9	TRBJ2-1	.	CASSVGQGNNNEQFF	TGTGCCAGCAGCGTAGGACAGGGGAACAACAATGAGCAGTTCTTC
TRBD2	TRBV7-2	TRBJ2-1	.	CASSWTSGGNEQFF	TGTGCCAGCAGCTGGACTAGCGGGGGGAATGAGCAGTTCTTC
TRBD2	TRBV30	TRBJ2-1	few	CAWSGLAGAQFF	TGTGCCTGGAGTGGACTAGCGGGGGCCCAGTTCTTC
.	TRBV2	TRBJ2-7	.	CASSESIVPYEQYF	TGTGCCAGCAGCGAGTCAATAGTCCCCTACGAGCAGTACTTC
.	TRBV29-1	TRBJ2-1	.	CSARLAEDYNEQFF	TGCAGCGCTAGGTTAGCGGAAGATTACAATGAGCAGTTCTTC
TRBD2	TRBV5-8	TRBJ2-5	.	CASSLWEGPRNF	TGTGCCAGCAGTCTATGGGAGGGCCCCAGGAACTTC